These T cell receptor beta chains were read from a single sample in a study of low-dose radiotherapy and immunotherapy resistance in tumors. TCRdb re-called the reads through MiXCR, storing one row per CDR3 protein. The data contain approximately 30,000 distinct CDR3 sequences, 49% of them singletons. The sample here was PBMCs, taken after low-dose radiotherapy plus immunotherapy. These receptors were collected from a male donor with gallbladder cancer. CDR3s include the opening cysteine and the closing phenylalanine or tryptophan. D genes are given only for firm matches. Size is omitted from some rows. Given values are once, few, many or a class for expanded clones.

clone_size	j_call	v_call	d_call	cdr3_aa	cdr3_nt
many	TRBJ2-3	TRBV20-1	NA	CSARDIRVTDTQYF	TGCAGTGCTAGGGACATTCGAGTTACAGATACGCAGTATTTT
NA	TRBJ2-7	TRBV28	TRBD1	CASSLSGQGGYEQYF	TGTGCCAGCAGTTTATCCGGACAGGGGGGCTACGAGCAGTACTTC
many	TRBJ1-1	TRBV5-1	NA	CASSFRRLGDTEAFF	TGCGCCAGCAGCTTCAGACGACTCGGAGACACTGAAGCTTTCTTT
NA	TRBJ2-1	TRBV11-2	TRBD2	CASSFGLADYNEQFF	TGTGCCAGCAGCTTCGGACTAGCCGACTACAATGAGCAGTTCTTC
medium-sized	TRBJ2-5	TRBV13	TRBD2	CASSLGTSGGGETQYF	TGTGCCAGCAGCCTGGGGACTAGCGGGGGCGGAGAGACCCAGTACTTC
NA	TRBJ1-4	TRBV21-1	NA	CASSGRTGEATNEKLFF	TGTGCCAGCAGCGGCCGGACAGGGGAAGCAACTAATGAAAAACTGTTTTTT
NA	TRBJ1-2	TRBV29-1	TRBD1	CSVESGTGVYTF	TGCAGCGTTGAGTCAGGGACAGGGGTCTACACCTTC
few	TRBJ2-3	TRBV5-1	TRBD2	CASRAGGSTDTQYF	TGCGCCAGCCGGGCGGGGGGTAGCACAGATACGCAGTATTTT
few	TRBJ2-5	TRBV2	NA	CASSSRAPQGQETQYF	TGTGCCAGCAGCTCACGGGCCCCACAGGGCCAAGAGACCCAGTACTTC
medium-sized	TRBJ2-1	TRBV2	NA	CASRADGYNEQFF	TGTGCCAGCAGAGCTGACGGTTACAATGAGCAGTTCTTC
many	TRBJ2-3	TRBV9	NA	CASSVDAGAITDTQYF	TGTGCCAGCAGCGTAGATGCAGGGGCCATCACAGATACGCAGTATTTT
NA	TRBJ2-6	TRBV5-1	TRBD1	CASSLVQGVGGANVLTF	TGCGCCAGCAGCTTGGTTCAGGGGGTAGGTGGGGCCAACGTCCTGACTTTC
many	TRBJ1-6	TRBV7-2	NA	CASSPDGVVPLHF	TGTGCCAGCAGCCCAGACGGGGTGGTACCCCTCCACTTT
few	TRBJ2-1	TRBV11-2	TRBD2	CASSLDPAGGSSKFF	TGTGCCAGCAGCTTAGATCCAGCGGGAGGTTCGAGCAAGTTCTTC
NA	TRBJ2-3	TRBV29-1	TRBD2	CSVAGGLAGAADTQYF	TGCAGCGTAGCCGGGGGACTAGCGGGAGCGGCAGATACGCAGTATTTT
many	TRBJ1-5	TRBV4-1	TRBD1	CASSQATGDQPQHF	TGCGCCAGCAGCCAAGCGACAGGGGATCAGCCCCAGCATTTT
medium-sized	TRBJ1-2	TRBV12-3/TRBV12-4	TRBD1	CASTTGQGYGYTF	TGTGCCAGCACTACGGGACAGGGGTATGGCTACACCTTC
many	TRBJ2-7	TRBV13	NA	CASSLGSGPYEQYF	TGTGCCAGCAGCTTAGGCAGCGGGCCCTACGAGCAGTACTTC
NA	TRBJ2-1	TRBV2	TRBD2	CASSEDQRGGSEQFF	TGTGCCAGCAGTGAAGATCAGCGGGGGGGGTCGGAGCAGTTCTTC
many	TRBJ1-5	TRBV5-5	TRBD1	CASSLIGQDNQPQHF	TGTGCCAGCAGCTTGATTGGACAGGACAATCAGCCCCAGCATTTT
large	TRBJ1-2	TRBV27	NA	CASSSTGYTF	TGTGCCAGCAGTTCCACTGGCTACACCTTC
NA	TRBJ2-7	TRBV29-1	NA	CSVEQGSYEQYF	TGCAGCGTTGAACAGGGGAGCTACGAGCAGTACTTC
NA	TRBJ1-1	TRBV5-1	TRBD1	CASSVGGGGNTEAFF	TGCGCCAGCAGCGTGGGAGGGGGCGGGAACACTGAAGCTTTCTTT
NA	TRBJ2-1	TRBV11-3	TRBD2	CASSLEAGAYNEQFF	TGTGCCAGCAGCTTAGAGGCGGGAGCCTACAATGAGCAGTTCTTC
NA	TRBJ2-7	TRBV20-1	NA	CSAGGRGRVEQYF	TGCAGTGCAGGCGGGCGGGGGCGGGTCGAGCAGTACTTC
medium-sized	TRBJ2-7	TRBV9	TRBD2	CASSVAPSGRAEYEQYF	TGTGCCAGCAGCGTCGCCCCTAGCGGGAGGGCCGAATACGAGCAGTACTTC
NA	TRBJ1-4	TRBV12-3/TRBV12-4	TRBD1	CASGQGVFGRKLFF	TGTGCCAGCGGGCAGGGGGTGTTCGGCAGAAAACTGTTTTTT
medium-sized	TRBJ1-6	TRBV10-3	TRBD1	CAISADRGRDSPLHF	TGTGCCATCAGCGCGGACAGGGGCCGAGATTCACCCCTCCACTTT
medium-sized	TRBJ2-5	TRBV7-3	NA	CASSLIGSLGETQYF	TGTGCCAGCAGCTTAATAGGCAGCTTGGGAGAGACCCAGTACTTC
few	TRBJ2-3	TRBV6-5	TRBD2	CASMGLAKEHTQYF	TGTGCCAGCATGGGACTAGCAAAGGAGCATACGCAGTATTTT
NA	TRBJ2-1	TRBV7-8	TRBD2	CASSKTSGPYNEQFF	TGTGCCAGCTCCAAAACTAGCGGCCCCTACAATGAGCAGTTCTTC
NA	TRBJ2-7	TRBV18	NA	CASSLGLGRDEQYF	TGTGCCAGCTCACTGGGCCTGGGGCGCGACGAGCAGTACTTC
NA	TRBJ2-2	TRBV6-1	TRBD1	CASRPHDRGQTGELFF	TGTGCCAGCCGCCCCCACGACAGGGGGCAAACCGGGGAGCTGTTTTTT
medium-sized	TRBJ1-1	TRBV5-1	NA	CASSLAGRGTEAFF	TGTGCCAGCAGCTTGGCCGGACGGGGCACTGAAGCTTTCTTT
many	TRBJ1-5	TRBV20-1	NA	CSARKTGYNQPQHF	TGCAGTGCTAGAAAAACCGGATACAATCAGCCCCAGCATTTT
many	TRBJ2-7	TRBV20-1	TRBD2	CSARPWGLAGLSSYEQYF	TGCAGTGCTAGACCATGGGGACTAGCGGGGCTGAGCTCCTACGAGCAGTACTTC
many	TRBJ1-2	TRBV19	NA	CASSDTWGYYGYTF	TGTGCCAGTAGTGATACTTGGGGCTACTATGGCTACACCTTC
NA	TRBJ2-1	TRBV7-3	TRBD1	CASSLRDRGQDEQFF	TGTGCCAGCAGCTTACGGGACAGGGGGCAGGATGAGCAGTTCTTC
NA	TRBJ1-5	TRBV19	NA	CASSVIQGNQPQHF	TGTGCCAGTAGTGTAATCCAGGGCAATCAGCCCCAGCATTTT
NA	TRBJ2-5	TRBV12-3/TRBV12-4	NA	CASTERRAGEETQYF	TGTGCCAGCACCGAGAGGAGGGCAGGGGAAGAGACCCAGTACTTC
NA	TRBJ2-2	TRBV6-1	NA	CASTGGPDTGELFFF	NA
medium-sized	TRBJ2-1	TRBV6-6	TRBD2	CASSSHRGGNNEQFF	TGTGCCAGCAGTTCACACCGGGGGGGCAACAATGAGCAGTTCTTC
NA	TRBJ2-1	TRBV20-1	TRBD2	CSARPPGTRQFF	TGCAGTGCTAGACCACCTGGGACTAGGCAGTTCTTC
NA	TRBJ1-5	TRBV19	TRBD1	CASKPRQGAGQPQHF	TGTGCCAGTAAACCGAGACAGGGGGCGGGTCAGCCCCAGCATTTT
NA	TRBJ2-3	TRBV13	TRBD2	CASSSSGGGTDTQYF	TGTGCCAGCAGCTCAAGCGGGGGGGGCACAGATACGCAGTATTTT
many	TRBJ1-1	TRBV11-1	TRBD1	CASSHRGVNTEAFF	TGTGCCAGCAGCCACAGGGGAGTGAACACTGAAGCTTTCTTT
many	TRBJ1-3	TRBV7-3	NA	CASSISGAPGNTIYF	TGTGCCAGCAGCATATCAGGGGCGCCTGGAAACACCATATATTTT
many	TRBJ1-2	TRBV12-3/TRBV12-4	NA	CASSPTGVYGYTF	TGTGCCAGCAGTCCCACGGGGGTCTATGGCTACACCTTC
NA	TRBJ2-2	TRBV12-3/TRBV12-4	TRBD2	CASSPDFMGREGRTGELFF	TGTGCCAGCAGCCCCGACTTCATGGGACGGGAGGGCCGCACCGGGGAGCTGTTTTTT